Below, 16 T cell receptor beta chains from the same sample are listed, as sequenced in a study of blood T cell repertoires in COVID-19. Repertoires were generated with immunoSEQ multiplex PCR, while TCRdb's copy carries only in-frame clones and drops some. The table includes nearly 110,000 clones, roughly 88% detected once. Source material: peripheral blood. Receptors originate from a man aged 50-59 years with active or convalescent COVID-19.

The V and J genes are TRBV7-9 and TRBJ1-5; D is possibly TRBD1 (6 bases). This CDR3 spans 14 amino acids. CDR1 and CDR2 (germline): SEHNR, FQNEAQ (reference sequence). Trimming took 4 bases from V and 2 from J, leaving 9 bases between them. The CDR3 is CASSSNRGNQPQHF. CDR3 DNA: TGTGCCAGCAGCTCCAACAGGGGCAATCAGCCCCAGCATTTT.

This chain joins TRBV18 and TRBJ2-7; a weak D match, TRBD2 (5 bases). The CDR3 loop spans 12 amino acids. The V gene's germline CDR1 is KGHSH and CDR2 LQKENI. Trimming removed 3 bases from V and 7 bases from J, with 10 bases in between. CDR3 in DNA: TGTGCCAGCTCACCTCCCGGCGGGGAGCAGTACTTC. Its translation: CASSPPGGEQYF.

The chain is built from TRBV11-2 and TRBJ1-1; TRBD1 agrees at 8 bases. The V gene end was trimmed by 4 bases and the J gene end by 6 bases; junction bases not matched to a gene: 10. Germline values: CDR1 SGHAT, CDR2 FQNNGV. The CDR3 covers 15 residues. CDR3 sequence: CASSWSGDRWSEAFF. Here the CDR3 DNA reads TGTGCCAGCAGCTGGAGTGGGGACAGGTGGTCTGAAGCTTTCTTT.

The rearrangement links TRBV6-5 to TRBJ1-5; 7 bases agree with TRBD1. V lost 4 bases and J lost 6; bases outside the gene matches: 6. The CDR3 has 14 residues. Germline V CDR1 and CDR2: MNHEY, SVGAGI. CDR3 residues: CASSSDRVGQPQHF. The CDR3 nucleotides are TGTGCCAGCAGTTCCGACAGGGTCGGTCAGCCCCAGCATTTT.

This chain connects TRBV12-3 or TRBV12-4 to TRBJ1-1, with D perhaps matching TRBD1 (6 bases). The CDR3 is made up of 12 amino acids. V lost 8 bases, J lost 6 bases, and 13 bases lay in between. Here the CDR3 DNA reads TGTGCCAGCCATGGGTCAGGGGCTGAAGCTTTCTTT. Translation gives CASHGSGAEAFF.

This CDR3 is CASSPEQPGPGGQPQHF. In DNA, the CDR3 is TGTGCCAGCTCACCAGAGCAACCGGGCCCAGGCGGGCAGCCCCAGCATTTT. The V gene is TRBV18, the J gene TRBJ1-5, with D hard to call. Germline V gene sequence: CDR1 KGHSH, CDR2 LQKENI. This CDR3 region has 17 residues. Between the trimmed V and J ends, which lost 2 bases and 7 bases, there was a span of 21 bases. The full variable domain, its missing parts supplied by reference TRBV18 and TRBJ1-5, is NAGVMQNPRHLVRRRGQEARLRCSPMKGHSHVYWYRQLPEEGLKFMVYLQKENIIDESGMPKERFSAEFPKEGPSILRIQQVVRGDSAAYFCASSPEQPGPGGQPQHFGDGTRLSIL.

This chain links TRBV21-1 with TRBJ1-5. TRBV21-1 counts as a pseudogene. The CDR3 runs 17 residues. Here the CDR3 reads CASSIALGTYSNQPQHF. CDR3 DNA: TGTGCCAGCAGCATTGCCTTAGGGACTTATAGCAATCAGCCCCAGCATTTT.

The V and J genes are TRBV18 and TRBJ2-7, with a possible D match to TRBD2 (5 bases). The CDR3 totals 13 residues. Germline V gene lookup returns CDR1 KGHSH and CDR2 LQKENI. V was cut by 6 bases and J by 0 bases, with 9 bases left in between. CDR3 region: CASSGRDSYEQYF. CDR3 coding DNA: TGTGCCAGCTCTGGACGGGACTCCTACGAGCAGTACTTC. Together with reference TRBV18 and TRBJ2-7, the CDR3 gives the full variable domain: NAGVMQNPRHLVRRRGQEARLRCSPMKGHSHVYWYRQLPEEGLKFMVYLQKENIIDESGMPKERFSAEFPKEGPSILRIQQVVRGDSAAYFCASSGRDSYEQYFGPGTRLTVT.

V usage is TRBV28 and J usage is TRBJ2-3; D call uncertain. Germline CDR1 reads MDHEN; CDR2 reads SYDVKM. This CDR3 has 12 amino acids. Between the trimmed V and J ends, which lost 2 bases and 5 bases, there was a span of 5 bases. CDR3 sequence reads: CASSLEVDTQYF. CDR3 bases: TGTGCCAGCAGTTTAGAGGTAGATACGCAGTATTTT.

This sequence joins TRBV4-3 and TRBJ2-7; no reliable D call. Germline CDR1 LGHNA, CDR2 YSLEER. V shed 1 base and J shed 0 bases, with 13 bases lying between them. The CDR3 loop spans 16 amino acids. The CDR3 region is CASSQGPAGVSYEQYF. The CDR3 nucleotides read TGCGCCAGCAGCCAAGGACCCGCAGGTGTCTCCTACGAGCAGTACTTC.

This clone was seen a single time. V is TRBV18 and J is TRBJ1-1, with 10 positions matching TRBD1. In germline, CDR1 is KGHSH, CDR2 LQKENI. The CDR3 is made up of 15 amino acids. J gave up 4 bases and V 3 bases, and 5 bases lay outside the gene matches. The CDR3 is CASSPGQGHGTEAFF. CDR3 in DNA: TGTGCCAGCTCACCGGGACAGGGGCACGGCACTGAAGCTTTCTTT.

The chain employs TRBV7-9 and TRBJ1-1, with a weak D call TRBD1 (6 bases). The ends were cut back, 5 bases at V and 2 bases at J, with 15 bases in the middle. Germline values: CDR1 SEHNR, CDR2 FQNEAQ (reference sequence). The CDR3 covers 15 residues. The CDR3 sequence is CASSLLTGGNTEAFF. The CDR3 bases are TGTGCCAGCAGCCTATTGACGGGGGGCAACACTGAAGCTTTCTTT.

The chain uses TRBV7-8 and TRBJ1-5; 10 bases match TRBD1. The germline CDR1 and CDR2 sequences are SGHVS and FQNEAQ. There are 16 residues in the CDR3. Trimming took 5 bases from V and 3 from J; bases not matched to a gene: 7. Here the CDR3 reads CASSLSGTGDNQPQHF. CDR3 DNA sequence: TGTGCCAGCAGCCTTTCCGGGACAGGGGACAATCAGCCCCAGCATTTT.

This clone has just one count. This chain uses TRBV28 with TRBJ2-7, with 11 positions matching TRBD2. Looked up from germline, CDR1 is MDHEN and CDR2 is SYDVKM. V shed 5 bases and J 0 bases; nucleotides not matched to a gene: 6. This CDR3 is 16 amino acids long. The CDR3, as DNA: TGTGCCAGCAGTCCCCCCACTAGCGGGAGCTCCTACGAGCAGTACTTC. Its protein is CASSPPTSGSSYEQYF.

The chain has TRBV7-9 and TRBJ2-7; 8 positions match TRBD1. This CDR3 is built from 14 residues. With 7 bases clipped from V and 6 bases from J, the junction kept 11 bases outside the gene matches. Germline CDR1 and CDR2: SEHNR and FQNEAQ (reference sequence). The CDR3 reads CASIPSGRGPEQYF. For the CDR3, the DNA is TGTGCCAGCATCCCCAGTGGCAGGGGGCCCGAGCAGTACTTC.

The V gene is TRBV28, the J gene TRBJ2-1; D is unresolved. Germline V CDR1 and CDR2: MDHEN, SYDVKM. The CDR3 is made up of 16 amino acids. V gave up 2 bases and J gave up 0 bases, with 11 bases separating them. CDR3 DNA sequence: TGTGCCAGCAGTTTAAGGCTGCGAGGCTCCTACAATGAGCAGTTCTTC. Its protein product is CASSLRLRGSYNEQFF. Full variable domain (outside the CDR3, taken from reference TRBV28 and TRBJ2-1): DVKVTQSSRYLVKRTGEKVFLECVQDMDHENMFWYRQDPGLGLRLIYFSYDVKMKEKGDIPEGYSVSREKKERFSLILESASTNQTSMYLCASSLRLRGSYNEQFFGPGTRLTVL.